This is a list of T cell receptor beta chains from one sample in a study of CD8+CD57+ T cells in acquired aplastic anemia. TCRdb passed the reads through MiXCR, listing each CDR3 protein once. The table shows 120,000 or so distinct CDR3 sequences, with almost 40% occurring only once. Sample: sorted CD4+, CD8+, or CD8+CD57+ T cells (not recorded which) from PBMCs. The receptors originated from a human donor with aplastic anemia. The CDR3 runs from the conserved cysteine through the conserved F or W. The D gene is left open where the match is weak. The size field is filled for only some rows; it gives once, few, many or a size class.

j_call	v_call	d_call	clone_size	cdr3_length	cdr3_aa	cdr3_nt
TRBJ2-7	TRBV29-1	TRBD1	.	12	CSVEDTGGEQYF	TGCAGCGTTGAAGACACAGGGGGCGAGCAGTACTTC
TRBJ2-3	TRBV5-5	.	many	15	CASAPGSSPADTQYF	TGTGCCAGCGCCCCGGGGAGTAGCCCCGCGGATACGCAGTATTTT
TRBJ1-1	TRBV10-3	.	.	13	CAIRGTENTEAFF	TGTGCCATCAGAGGAACGGAGAACACTGAAGCTTTCTTT
TRBJ1-3	TRBV5-1	.	.	13	CASSSGQGNTIYF	TGCGCCAGCAGCAGCGGACAGGGAAACACCATATATTTT
TRBJ2-1	TRBV3-1	.	few	14	CASSLISGYNEQFF	TGTGCCAGCAGCCTAATTAGCGGCTACAATGAGCAGTTCTTC
TRBJ2-1	TRBV20-1	.	.	13	CSASGDSSYEQFF	TGCAGTGCTAGTGGAGACAGTTCCTACGAGCAGTTCTTC
TRBJ2-1	TRBV7-9	TRBD1	many	15	CASSTRQGPYNEQFF	TGTGCCAGCAGCACCCGACAGGGCCCCTACAATGAGCAGTTCTTC
TRBJ2-5	TRBV2	.	many	13	CASSEQGRETQYF	TGTGCCAGCAGTGAACAGGGGCGAGAGACCCAGTACTTC
TRBJ2-3	TRBV10-3	TRBD1	few	16	CAISEYRGASTDTQYF	TGTGCCATCAGTGAATACAGGGGGGCTAGCACAGATACGCAGTATTTT
TRBJ2-3	TRBV12-3/TRBV12-4	.	.	14	CASSPSPSTDTQYF	TGTGCCAGCAGTCCGTCCCCTAGCACAGATACGCAGTATTTT
TRBJ2-2	TRBV10-3	TRBD2	many	13	CAIPGGEAGELFF	TGTGCCATCCCGGGAGGGGAGGCCGGGGAGCTGTTTTTT
TRBJ1-5	TRBV6-1	.	.	16	CASSENTAGGNQPQHF	TGTGCCAGCAGTGAAAATACGGCAGGGGGCAATCAGCCCCAGCATTTT
TRBJ1-1	TRBV29-1	.	.	12	CSGKPGLAEAFF	TGCAGCGGTAAGCCGGGTTTGGCTGAAGCTTTCTTT
TRBJ2-3	TRBV7-8	TRBD2	.	16	CASPVRRLAGGYTQYF	TGTGCCAGCCCGGTCCGGCGACTAGCGGGGGGATATACGCAGTATTTT
TRBJ2-3	TRBV10-3	.	.	17	CAISDIGRGPRADTQYF	TGTGCCATCAGTGATATAGGGCGGGGGCCGAGGGCAGATACGCAGTATTTT
TRBJ2-7	TRBV6-1	TRBD1	few	14	CASTWTGAAYEQYF	TGTGCCAGCACCTGGACAGGGGCTGCCTACGAGCAGTACTTC
TRBJ1-6	TRBV18	.	many	15	CASSQVGSEDSPLHF	TGTGCCAGCTCACAGGTGGGCAGCGAGGATTCACCCCTCCACTTT
TRBJ2-7	TRBV10-3	TRBD1	.	12	CAARQGSLEQYF	TGTGCCGCCCGACAGGGTTCCCTCGAGCAGTACTTC
TRBJ2-1	TRBV20-1	TRBD2	many	15	CSARDPAGGPDEQFF	TGCAGTGCTAGAGATCCAGCGGGGGGGCCCGATGAGCAGTTCTTC
TRBJ2-5	TRBV20-1	.	once	13	CSARETVRETQYF	TGCAGTGCTAGAGAGACGGTACGAGAGACCCAGTACTTC
TRBJ2-7	TRBV5-1	TRBD1	.	15	CASSQFLTGGYEQYF	TGCGCCAGCAGCCAATTTCTGACAGGGGGCTACGAGCAGTACTTC
TRBJ2-1	TRBV18	.	few	14	CASSPREGNNEQFF	TGTGCCAGCTCACCACGTGAAGGGAACAATGAGCAGTTCTTC
TRBJ1-2	TRBV5-6	.	many	11	CASSLLDGYTF	TGTGCCAGCAGCTTGCTGGACGGCTACACCTTC
TRBJ2-3	TRBV19	.	many	17	CASSISGRTLEGDTQYF	TGTGCCAGTAGTATCTCGGGACGGACTTTAGAGGGCGATACGCAGTATTTT
TRBJ2-3	TRBV5-1	TRBD1	many	17	CASSNPLGTGYADTQYF	TGCGCCAGCAGCAATCCGTTGGGGACAGGGTACGCAGATACGCAGTATTTT
TRBJ2-1	TRBV24-1	.	.	14	CATSDLQSWDEQFF	TGTGCCACCAGTGATTTGCAGTCCTGGGATGAGCAGTTCTTC
TRBJ2-7	TRBV2	TRBD2	.	14	CASSVPAGGPEQYF	TGTGCCAGCAGTGTGCCCGCGGGGGGGCCCGAGCAGTACTTC
TRBJ1-1	TRBV19	TRBD1	.	15	CASSFPDRMNTEAFF	TGTGCCAGTAGTTTCCCGGACAGGATGAACACTGAAGCTTTCTTT
TRBJ1-5	TRBV7-2	.	many	14	CASSLNGGRQPQHF	TGTGCCAGCAGTTTAAACGGGGGAAGGCAGCCCCAGCATTTT
TRBJ2-2	TRBV12-3/TRBV12-4	TRBD1	few	15	CASSRNRGRGGELFF	TGTGCCAGCAGTCGTAACAGGGGAAGGGGCGGGGAGCTGTTTTTT
TRBJ1-3	TRBV14	.	many	13	CASSQVSGNTIYF	TGTGCCAGCAGCCAAGTGAGTGGAAACACCATATATTTT
TRBJ2-3	TRBV3-1	.	many	14	CASSQPGLGDTQYF	TGTGCCAGCAGCCAACCTGGCCTGGGGGATACGCAGTATTTT
TRBJ2-7	TRBV7-2	.	.	12	CASSSPRNEQYF	TGTGCCAGCAGCTCCCCCCGAAACGAGCAGTACTTC
TRBJ2-5	TRBV7-2	.	.	11	CASSFMETQYF	TGTGCCAGCAGCTTCATGGAGACCCAGTACTTC
TRBJ1-2	TRBV24-1	.	once	17	CATSDEQLPKEDYGYTF	TGTGCCACCAGTGATGAACAACTCCCGAAGGAGGACTATGGCTACACCTTC
TRBJ2-2	TRBV13	.	.	15	CASSLGQGNTGELFF	TGTGCCAGCAGCTTAGGACAGGGAAACACCGGGGAGCTGTTTTTT
TRBJ2-1	TRBV20-1	TRBD2	many	16	CSASSGGPSQYNEQFF	TGCAGTGCTTCAAGCGGGGGGCCATCCCAGTACAATGAGCAGTTCTTC
TRBJ1-4	TRBV7-9	TRBD1	many	15	CASSPAGQGREKLFF	TGTGCCAGCAGCCCCGCGGGACAGGGTCGAGAAAAACTGTTTTTT
TRBJ1-5	TRBV19	.	.	16	CASSITGTISNQPQHF	TGTGCCAGTAGTATTACGGGGACAATTAGCAATCAGCCCCAGCATTTT
TRBJ1-1	TRBV4-1	.	many	15	CASSHLPGGNTEAFF	TGCGCCAGCAGCCACCTTCCCGGAGGAAACACTGAAGCTTTCTTT
TRBJ2-1	TRBV10-3	.	many	13	CAISDRTDNEQFF	TGTGCCATCAGTGACAGGACGGACAATGAGCAGTTCTTC
TRBJ2-5	TRBV25-1	.	.	14	CATHNGPDRQTQYF	TGTGCCACCCACAATGGACCGGACCGGCAGACCCAGTACTTC
TRBJ2-1	TRBV11-2	TRBD1	many	15	CASSPTGTGDNEQFF	TGTGCCAGCAGCCCCACCGGGACAGGGGACAATGAGCAGTTCTTC
TRBJ2-1	TRBV7-6	.	many	13	CASSLVLYNEQFF	TGTGCCAGCAGCTTAGTCTTGTACAATGAGCAGTTCTTC
TRBJ2-7	TRBV29-1	TRBD1	few	12	CSARTGWDEQYF	TGCAGCGCACGGACAGGGTGGGACGAGCAGTACTTC
TRBJ1-2	TRBV12-3/TRBV12-4	.	once	13	CASSFGAGGGYTF	.
TRBJ1-1	TRBV5-5	TRBD1	many	19	CASSLVGMVDRGMNTEAFF	TGTGCCAGCAGCTTGGTGGGGATGGTTGACAGGGGGATGAACACTGAAGCTTTCTTT
TRBJ2-2	TRBV5-1	TRBD2	many	15	CASRVPSGATGELFF	TGCGCCAGCAGGGTTCCTAGCGGGGCCACCGGGGAGCTGTTTTTT
TRBJ2-7	TRBV7-2	.	many	14	CASSRGVPGYEQYF	TGTGCCAGCAGCCGAGGTGTGCCTGGCTACGAGCAGTACTTC
TRBJ1-1	TRBV6-1	.	many	11	CASSVNTEAFF	TGTGCCAGCAGTGTTAACACTGAAGCTTTCTTT
TRBJ1-6	TRBV7-2	.	.	12	CASSWPNSPLHF	TGTGCCAGCAGCTGGCCCAATTCACCCCTCCACTTT